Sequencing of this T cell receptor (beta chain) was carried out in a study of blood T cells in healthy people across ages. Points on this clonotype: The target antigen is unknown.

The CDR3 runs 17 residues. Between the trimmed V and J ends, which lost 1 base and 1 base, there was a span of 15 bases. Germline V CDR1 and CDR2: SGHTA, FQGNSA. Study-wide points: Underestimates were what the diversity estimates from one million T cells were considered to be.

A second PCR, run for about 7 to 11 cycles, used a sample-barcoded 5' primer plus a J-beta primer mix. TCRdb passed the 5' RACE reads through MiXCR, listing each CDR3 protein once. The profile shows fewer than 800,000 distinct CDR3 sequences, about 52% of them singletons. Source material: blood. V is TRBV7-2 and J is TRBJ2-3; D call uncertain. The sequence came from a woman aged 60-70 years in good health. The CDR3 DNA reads TGTGCCAGCAGCTTAGTGATTCGGCGGATTGGCACAGATACGCAGTATTTT. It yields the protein CASSLVIRRIGTDTQYF.